This entry features one T cell receptor (beta chain) sequence. The CDR3 loop spans 15 amino acids. CDR1 and CDR2 (germline): MDHEN, SYDVKM. Sample-barcoded 5' priming and a J-beta primer mix drove a second PCR of roughly 6 to 12 cycles. Each CDR3 protein is one row after TCRdb ran MiXCR on the 5' RACE reads. The profile shows hundreds of thousands of distinct CDR3 sequences, around 24% of them singletons. The data were obtained in a study of blood T cells in healthy people across ages. Another study also made use of these data, one on T cells of mothers and their children. That investigation notes: Related and unrelated pairs show similar thymic shaping of TCR recombination output.

The TCR comes from a boy aged 5-17 years in good health. Sequenced input: blood. The V call is TRBV28, the J call TRBJ2-5; perhaps D is TRBD1 or TRBD2 (7 bases each). The J call may be mistaken, given a closer DNA end match to TRBJ2-7. The CDR3 region has the DNA TGTGCCAGCAGCTCCGCTCAGGGGGGGGCCTACGAGCAGTACTTC. Protein: CASSSAQGGAYEQYF.